The clone carrying this TCR beta chain was found a few times. No antigen is known for it. The data originate from a study of T cells in Graves' hyperthyroidism and ophthalmopathy. Broader study findings: Blood shared most expanded thyroid clonotypes above 0.001.

The investigators amplified TCR beta CDR3 regions from RNA transcripts. The TCR CDR3 first-round RT-PCR relied on the HTBI primer set. TCRdb independently ran MiXCR on the multiplex PCR reads; one entry per CDR3 protein. The profile shows about 270,000 distinct CDR3 sequences, approximately 23% of them singletons. V gave up 7 bases and J gave up 0 bases, with 15 bases separating them. The CDR3 covers 16 residues. Germline V lookup: CDR1 MNHNS, CDR2 SASEGT. The genes are TRBV6-1 and TRBJ2-2; D may be TRBD1 or TRBD2 (5 bases each). The sample taken for sequencing was blood. The clonotype comes from a man aged 25 to 40 with Graves' ophthalmopathy. The DNA for the CDR3 is TGTGCCAGCACCTGGGATGGGGGACCGAACACCGGGGAGCTGTTTTTT. Its translation: CASTWDGGPNTGELFF.